The subject of this entry is one TCR beta chain. TCRdb re-called the 5' RACE reads and catalogs CDR3 proteins one per entry, DNA excluded. The sample's table shows some 190,000 distinct CDR3 sequences. Isolation of total RNA was performed on whole blood, with no prior T cell sorting. The data belong to a study of monozygotic twins with inflammatory bowel disease. This CDR3 has 13 amino acids. The germline CDR1 and CDR2 sequences are SGHNT and YYREEE (reference sequence). The sequence was collected from a human donor with ulcerative colitis or Crohn's disease, or a healthy co-twin of an affected twin (not recorded which). Material for sequencing was blood. The chain is built from TRBV5-4 and TRBJ1-2. The CDR3 is CASSLGQQYGYTF.